This TCR beta chain originates from a study of tumor-infiltrating lymphocytes in primary liver carcinoma. Study context: Participating patients were men and women between 30 and 69 years old. Each sample had roughly 3.65 to 7.13 million productive TCRbeta reads regardless of tissue type. Findings of the study overall: Tumor-adjacent and tumor-blood pairs shared a smaller degree of overlap than tumor region pairs.

Extraction also yielded germline DNA, while blood RNA was obtained from unsorted whole blood. This clonotype showed up just a few times. Antigen unknown. A much more abundant neighbour one base away suggests this may be a read error. The CDR3 does not close with the conserved phenylalanine or tryptophan, likely indicating a read error. With 6 bases removed from V and 4 bases from J, the gap between germline ends came to 9 bases. The CDR3 extends over 12 amino acids. The investigators made TCR beta cDNA from roughly 0.45 ug total RNA, using a constant-region primer. Investigators got TCR beta libraries out of three nested multiplex PCR rounds, done with slightly modified ARM-PCR. The first two PCR rounds, roughly 10 cycles each, used TRBV1-TRBV30 forward primers and a C-beta reverse primer. One entry per CDR3 protein, called by TCRdb with MiXCR from the multiplex PCR reads. Here the sample spans 150,000 to 200,000 distinct CDR3 sequences, roughly 61% being singletons.

The receptor comes from a woman aged 55 to 70 with primary liver carcinoma and hepatitis B virus infection. The sample was peripheral blood. This chain links TRBV12-3 or TRBV12-4 with TRBJ2-5; perhaps TRBD1 as D (5 bases). The DNA for the CDR3 is TGTGCCAGCAGCATAGACAGAGAGACCCAGTACTTA. Amino acid sequence: CASSIDRETQYL.